This T cell receptor beta chain comes out of a study of blood T cell repertoires in COVID-19. On the study more broadly: Samples taken during acute and convalescent COVID-19 were collected in the United States, Italy and Spain. Sample material is recorded as cDNA or gDNA derived from T cells, B-cell-depleted T cells, or PBMCs.

V was pared by 7 bases and J by 4 bases, with 10 bases between. The CDR3 extends over 13 amino acids. The authors' processing: Reference gene primer amplification yielded estimated nucleated cell counts. Assay used: immunoSEQ multiplex PCR; TCRdb lists only in-frame clones, some missing. Clone size and the V and J calls come from that table; the DNA yielded D and trimming. The top ten hold around 7.8% of the sample, which has approximately 70,000 clones, 91% seen once. During active infection, Seattle patients enrolled and were then monitored through disease. Material for sequencing was peripheral blood. This receptor was obtained from a man aged 35 to 55 with COVID-19, enrolled during active disease. V is TRBV12-3 or TRBV12-4 and J is TRBJ2-2, with D possibly TRBD1 on 6 matching bases. Here the CDR3 reads CASKQGRTGELFF. The CDR3, as DNA: TGTGCCAGCAAACAGGGTCGCACCGGGGAGCTGTTTTTT.